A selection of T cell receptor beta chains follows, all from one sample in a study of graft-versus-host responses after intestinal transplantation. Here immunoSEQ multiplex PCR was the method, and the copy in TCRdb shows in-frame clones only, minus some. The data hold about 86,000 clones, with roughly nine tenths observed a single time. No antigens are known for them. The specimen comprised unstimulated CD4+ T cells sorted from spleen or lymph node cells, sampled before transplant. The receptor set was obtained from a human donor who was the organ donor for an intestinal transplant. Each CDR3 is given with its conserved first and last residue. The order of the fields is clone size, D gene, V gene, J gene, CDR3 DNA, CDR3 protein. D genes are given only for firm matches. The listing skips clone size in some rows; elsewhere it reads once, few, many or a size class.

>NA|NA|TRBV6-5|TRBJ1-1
TGTGCCAGCAGTTACTCGAGTACACCGGGGACTGAAGCTTTCTTT
CASSYSSTPGTEAFF
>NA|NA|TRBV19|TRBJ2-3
TGTGCCAGTAGTAGCCAAATGGCCCCTAGCACAGATACGCAGTATTTT
CASSSQMAPSTDTQYF
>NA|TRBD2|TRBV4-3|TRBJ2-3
TGCGCCAGCAGCCGAACTAGCGGGAGGCGGGGGGGGGCGCAGTATTTT
CASSRTSGRRGGAQYF
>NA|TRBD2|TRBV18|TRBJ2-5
TGTGCCAGCTCACCCTTAGCGGGAGCGGGAGAGACCCAGTACTTC
CASSPLAGAGETQYF
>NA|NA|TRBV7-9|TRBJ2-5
TGTGCCAGCAGCTTAGCGGGAGGTTTAAGGGAGACCCAGTACTTC
CASSLAGGLRETQYF
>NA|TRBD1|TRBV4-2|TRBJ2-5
TGTGCCAGCAGCCAAGATTGGACAGGGCTTCAAGAGACCCAGTACTTC
CASSQDWTGLQETQYF
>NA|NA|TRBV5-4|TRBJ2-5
TGTGCCAGCAGCCCGGACCTAGGGGTGGGGCAAGAGACCCAGTACTTC
CASSPDLGVGQETQYF
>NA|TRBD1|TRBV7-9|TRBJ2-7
TGTGCCAGCAGCGCACTTGGGACAGGGATCTCCTACGAGCAGTACTTC
CASSALGTGISYEQYF
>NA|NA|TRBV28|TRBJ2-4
TGTGCCAGCAGTCCCCTGGCGCTAGCCCTAGCCAAAAACATTCAGTACTTC
CASSPLALALAKNIQYF
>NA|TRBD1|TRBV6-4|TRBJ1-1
TGTGCCAGCAGTGACTCGACAGGGGGACGCACTGAAGCTTTCTTT
CASSDSTGGRTEAFF
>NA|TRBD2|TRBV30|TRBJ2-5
TGTGCCTGGAGTACCCCGGGACTAGGGACCCAAGAGACCCAGTACTTC
CAWSTPGLGTQETQYF
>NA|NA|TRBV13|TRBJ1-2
TGTGCCAGCAGCTTAGGCGGGCCGGGGTCTGACTACACCTTC
CASSLGGPGSDYTF
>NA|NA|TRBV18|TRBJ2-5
TGTGCCAGCTCACCAGCAGGGGCGGGGGAGCAGTACTTC
CASSPAGAGEQYF
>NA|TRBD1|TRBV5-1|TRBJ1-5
TGCGCCAGCAGCCCGGACAGGTTAGGGGATCAGCCCCAGCATTTT
CASSPDRLGDQPQHF
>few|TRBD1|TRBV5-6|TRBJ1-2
TGTGCCAGCCTAGCAACCGGGACAGGGGGCACCTATGGCTACACCTTC
CASLATGTGGTYGYTF
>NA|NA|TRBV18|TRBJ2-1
TGTGCCAGCTCACCCCTGGCGGTTGAGCAGTTCTTC
CASSPLAVEQFF
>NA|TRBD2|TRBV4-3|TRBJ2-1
TGCGCCAGCAGCCAGGCTACTAGCGGGAGGCTTAATGAGCAGTTCTTC
CASSQATSGRLNEQFF
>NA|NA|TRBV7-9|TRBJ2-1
TGTGCCAGCAGCTTAGTTTCTAGCAGCAATGAGCAGTTCTTC
CASSLVSSSNEQFF
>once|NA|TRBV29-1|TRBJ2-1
TGCAGCGTTGCAACTACCTCGCAGTTCTTC
CSVATTSQFF
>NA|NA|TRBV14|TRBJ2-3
TGTGCCAGCAGCCCCCCTGGACAGACGAAAAAGTATTTT
CASSPPGQTKKYF
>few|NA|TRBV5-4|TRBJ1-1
TGTGCCAGCAGCCAAGGACAGAACACTGAAGCTTTCTTT
CASSQGQNTEAFF
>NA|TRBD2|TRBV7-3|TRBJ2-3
TGTGCCAGCAGTTCGGGGGGTACGCAGTATTTT
CASSSGGTQYF
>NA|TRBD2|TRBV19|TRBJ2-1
TGTGCCAGTAGTCCCCGGACTAGCGGGAATGAGCAGTTCTTC
CASSPRTSGNEQFF
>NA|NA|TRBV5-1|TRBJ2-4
TGCGCCAGCAGCTTGGCCGGACAGAGCATTCAGTACTTC
CASSLAGQSIQYF
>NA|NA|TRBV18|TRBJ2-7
TGTGCCAGCTCACCGGCGGGAAGCGCGCGGGCATACGAGCAGTACTTC
CASSPAGSARAYEQYF
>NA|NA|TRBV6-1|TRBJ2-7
TGTGCCAGTACTGGACAAACTTACGAGCAGTACTTC
CASTGQTYEQYF
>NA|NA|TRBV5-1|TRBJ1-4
TGCGCCAGCAGCTCGATGACAGACGAAAAACTGTTTTTT
CASSSMTDEKLFF
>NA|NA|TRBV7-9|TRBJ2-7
TGTGCCAGCAGCTTAACAGGAGGGACCTACGAGCAGTACTTC
CASSLTGGTYEQYF
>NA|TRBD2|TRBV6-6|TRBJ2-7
TGTGCCAGCAGCCGACGACTAGCGGTCCTTATCTACGAGCAGTACTTC
CASSRRLAVLIYEQYF
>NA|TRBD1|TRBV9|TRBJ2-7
TGTGCCAGCAGCGCCCGACAGGGTTCCTACGAGCAGTACTTC
CASSARQGSYEQYF
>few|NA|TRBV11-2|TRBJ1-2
TGTGCCAGCAGGTTGTTGACAGGAACTTTTGATGGCTACACCTTC
CASRLLTGTFDGYTF
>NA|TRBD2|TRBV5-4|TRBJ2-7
TGTGCCAGCAGCCCGGCCCTTATAGCGGGAGTAGGCTACGAGCAGTACTTC
CASSPALIAGVGYEQYF
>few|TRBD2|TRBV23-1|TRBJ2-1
TGCGCCAGCAGTCTGGGGACTAGCGGGATCGGGGAGAATGAGCAGTTCTTC
CASSLGTSGIGENEQFF
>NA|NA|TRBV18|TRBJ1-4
TGTGCCAGCTCCCCGAGACAGGATGAAAAACTGTTTTTT
CASSPRQDEKLFF
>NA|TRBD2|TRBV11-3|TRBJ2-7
TGTGCCAGCAGCTTTGAGAGCGGGGCATCCCACGAGCAGTACTTC
CASSFESGASHEQYF
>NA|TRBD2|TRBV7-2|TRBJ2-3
TGTGCCAGCAGCTTTACTAGTAGCGGGATCTCAGATACGCAGTATTTT
CASSFTSSGISDTQYF
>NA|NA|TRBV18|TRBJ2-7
TGTGCCAGCTCACCACTGGGAGACTTCGACTACGAGCAGTACTTC
CASSPLGDFDYEQYF
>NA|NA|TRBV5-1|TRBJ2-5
TGCGCCAGCAGCTTGGGCGCCGCTCAAGAAACCCAGTACTTC
CASSLGAAQETQYF
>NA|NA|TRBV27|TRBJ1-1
TGTGCCAGCAGTCGCTCTCGACAGGCGGACACTGAAGCTTTCTTT
CASSRSRQADTEAFF
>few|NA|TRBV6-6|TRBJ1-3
TGTGCCAGCAGTACAACCAACAAAGGGACAGGAAACACCATATATTTT
CASSTTNKGTGNTIYF
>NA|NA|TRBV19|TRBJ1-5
TGTGCCAGTAGTATGGGCAGGCGCAATCAGCCCCAGCATTTT
CASSMGRRNQPQHF
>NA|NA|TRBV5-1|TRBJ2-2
TGCGCCAGCAGCTTGGACAGGGCGACCGGGGAGCTGTTTTTT
CASSLDRATGELFF
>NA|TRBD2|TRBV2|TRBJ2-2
TGTGCCAGACGGGGGGGTACCACCGGGGAGCTGTTTTTT
CARRGGTTGELFF
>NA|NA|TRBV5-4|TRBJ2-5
TGTGCCAGCAGCTTTCCCAGTGCAGAGACCCAGTACTTC
CASSFPSAETQYF
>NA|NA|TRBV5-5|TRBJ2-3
TGTGCCACTTCACATGACGCGGCAGATACGCAGTATTTT
CATSHDAADTQYF